Below, one T cell receptor (beta chain) is given with its context. Its specificity is unknown. The CDR3 sequence is 17 residues long. The germline V and J ends were trimmed by 6 bases and 1 base, with 22 bases remaining between them. Germline CDR1 is SEHNR and CDR2 is FQNEAQ (reference sequence). The sample comes from a study of cytomegalovirus exposure and HLA in healthy donors. Study-wide points: About 90% or about 30% of the time was how often most TCR beta V segments were productive, according to an earlier analysis. Analysis was carried out at a later point, and it linked a missense DCLRE1C variant to TCR beta V- and J-gene trimming.

Researchers ran the PCR with 60 Vbeta and 13 Jbeta primers. Profiling relied on immunoSEQ multiplex PCR, and the TCRdb table lists in-frame clones only, not all of them. Here the sample spans around 150,000 clones, 70% to 80% being singletons. The source of this sequence is a man aged 50-60 years in good health and CMV-seropositive. The sequenced material came from PBMCs. The chain links TRBV7-9 to TRBJ2-7, with a weak D call TRBD1 (5 bases). Here the CDR3 DNA reads TGTGCCAGCAGAAATGATGGGGTGGGGCAGGAATCCTACGAGCAGTACTTC. It translates to CASRNDGVGQESYEQYF. Combining the CDR3 with reference TRBV7-9 and TRBJ2-7 gives the whole variable domain DTGVSQNPRHKITKRGQNVTFRCDPISEHNRLYWYRQTLGQGPEFLTYFQNEAQLEKSRLLSDRFSAERPKGSFSTLEIQRTEQGDSAMYLCASRNDGVGQESYEQYFGPGTRLTVT.